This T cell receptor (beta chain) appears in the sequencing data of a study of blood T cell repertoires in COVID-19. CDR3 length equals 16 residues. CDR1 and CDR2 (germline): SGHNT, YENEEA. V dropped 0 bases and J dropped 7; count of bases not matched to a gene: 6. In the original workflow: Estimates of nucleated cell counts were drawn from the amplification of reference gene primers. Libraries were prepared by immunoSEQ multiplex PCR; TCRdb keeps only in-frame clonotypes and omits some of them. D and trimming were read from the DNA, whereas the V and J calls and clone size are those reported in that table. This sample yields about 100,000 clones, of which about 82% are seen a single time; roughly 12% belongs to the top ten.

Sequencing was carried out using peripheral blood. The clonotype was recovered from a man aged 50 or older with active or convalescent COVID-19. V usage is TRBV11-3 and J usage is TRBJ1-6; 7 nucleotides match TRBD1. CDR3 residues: CASSLDQGVYNSPLHF. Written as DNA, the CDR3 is TGTGCCAGCAGCTTAGACCAGGGGGTTTACAATTCACCCCTCCACTTT.